A single sample gave rise to the 31 T cell receptor beta chains below, sequenced in a study of shared T cell receptors in the human thymus. Libraries were prepared by immunoSEQ multiplex PCR; TCRdb keeps only in-frame clonotypes and omits some of them. The data hold 700,000 or so clones, with 70% to 90% observed a single time. This sample also belongs to another study, concerning human thymus T cells.

Sequencing input: thymocytes. All receptors come from a girl under three years old with a congenital heart defect.

The chain joins TRBV19 to TRBJ1-5, with TRBD1 matching over 9 bases. Germline-derived CDR1 and CDR2 are LNHDA and SQIVND (reference sequence). There are 15 residues in the CDR3. V shed 6 bases and J 5 bases; nucleotides not matched to a gene: 8. The CDR3, as DNA: TGTGCCAGTAGCGTAGACAGGGGGGGGGATCAGCCCCAGCATTTT. The encoded protein is CASSVDRGGDQPQHF.

The chain uses TRBV2 and TRBJ2-7; 7 bases match TRBD1. The CDR3 totals 18 residues. Germline assignment: CDR1 SNHLY and CDR2 FYNNEI. V trimming: 5 bases; J trimming: 3 bases; junction bases outside the gene matches: 19. The CDR3 nucleotides read TGTGCCAGCAGTACCGGCAGTACGACAGGGCCCCTTAACTACGAGCAGTACTTC. It encodes CASSTGSTTGPLNYEQYF. The variable domain in full, with the rest retrieved from reference TRBV2 and TRBJ2-7, is EPEVTQTPSHQVTQMGQEVILRCVPISNHLYFYWYRQILGQKVEFLVSFYNNEISEKSEIFDDQFSVERPDGSNFTLKIRSTKLEDSAMYFCASSTGSTTGPLNYEQYFGPGTRLTVT.

The chain is built from TRBV5-4 and TRBJ2-3, with 11 bases aligning to TRBD2. This CDR3 is 15 amino acids long. The V segment lost 5 bases and the J segment 6 bases; nucleotides outside the gene matches: 8. CDR1 SGHNT and CDR2 YYREEE come from the germline V gene (reference sequence). CDR3 sequence (DNA): TGTGCCAGCAGTTTGCTAGCGGGGGGAGTGGATACGCAGTATTTT. This translates into CASSLLAGGVDTQYF.

The V and J genes are TRBV13 and TRBJ1-1; TRBD1 might be the D (5 bases). Germline lookup yields CDR1 PRHDT and CDR2 FYEKMQ (reference sequence). Trimming took off 5 bases at V and 10 bases at J, with 14 bases between the two ends. This CDR3 is built from 12 residues. The CDR3 sequence is CASSQEGRGAFF. The CDR3 DNA is TGTGCCAGCAGCCAGGAGGGTAGGGGAGCTTTCTTT.

The chain carries TRBV6-6 and TRBJ2-7; 8 nucleotides match TRBD1. Germline CDR1 and CDR2: MNHNY and SVGAGI (reference sequence). The V segment lost 0 bases and the J segment 2 bases; nucleotides outside the gene matches: 3. This CDR3 has 15 amino acids. The DNA for the CDR3 is TGTGCCAGCAGTTACTCGGGACAGGTTACCTACGAGCAGTACTTC. Translation: CASSYSGQVTYEQYF.

V usage is TRBV28 and J usage is TRBJ1-5; TRBD1 is a possible D gene (5 bases). In germline, CDR1 is MDHEN, CDR2 SYDVKM. The V gene lost 10 bases and the J gene lost 1 base, with 17 bases spanning the gap. The CDR3 spans 15 residues. The chain's CDR3 is CATLGLNRSNQPQHF. The CDR3 nucleotides are TGTGCCACCCTGGGTCTAAACAGGAGCAATCAGCCCCAGCATTTT.

The chain uses TRBV10-1 and TRBJ2-1; D is perhaps TRBD2 (5 bases). The CDR3 is 13 residues long. Germline-derived CDR1 and CDR2 are WNHNN and SYGVQD (reference sequence). CDR3 DNA: TGCTCGAAACGGGGAGTGGGCGACAATGAGCAGTTCTTC. The encoded protein is CSKRGVGDNEQFF.

The chain employs TRBV9 and TRBJ1-1; no firm D call. CDR3 length: 16 amino acids. The V end lost 4 bases, the J end lost 5 bases, and 21 bases lay between the germline ends. Germline V gene lookup returns CDR1 SGDLS and CDR2 YYNGEE. In DNA, the CDR3 is TGTGCCAGCAGCCTCCTTAATAGGGCGCCGGGGACTGAAGCTTTCTTT. Its translation is CASSLLNRAPGTEAFF.

This rearrangement joins TRBV5-1 to TRBJ1-4; TRBD1 matches 7 bases. CDR3 size: 17 residues. Germline V gives CDR1 SGHRS, CDR2 YFSETQ. The trim removed 4 bases at V and 0 bases at J, leaving 9 bases unmatched. The CDR3 DNA sequence: TGCGCCAGCAGCCCTAGACAGGGAAGAGCAACTAATGAAAAACTGTTTTTT. Residues: CASSPRQGRATNEKLFF.

This chain uses TRBV28 with TRBJ1-2; 10 bases align to TRBD1. Looked up from germline, CDR1 is MDHEN and CDR2 is SYDVKM. V trimming: 6 bases; J trimming: 4 bases; junction bases outside the gene matches: 23. The length of the CDR3 is 20 residues. The CDR3 DNA follows: TGTGCCAGCAGCTCACCAGGAAACCGGGACAGGGGAGTAGAGACCTATGGCTACACCTTC. Protein: CASSSPGNRDRGVETYGYTF.

This clone was recorded only once. The chain combines TRBV7-9 with TRBJ2-3; 8 nucleotides align to TRBD2. Per the germline V gene, CDR1 is SEHNR and CDR2 is FQNEAQ (reference sequence). The CDR3 contains 16 residues. V trimming: 4 bases; J trimming: 5 bases; junction bases outside the gene matches: 11. CDR3 nucleotides: TGTGCCAGCAGCTCTAACTCGGGGGGGGCGGGAGATACGCAGTATTTT. Amino acid sequence: CASSSNSGGAGDTQYF. Looking up the rest from reference TRBV7-9 and TRBJ2-3 gives the full variable domain: DTGVSQNPRHKITKRGQNVTFRCDPISEHNRLYWYRQTLGQGPEFLTYFQNEAQLEKSRLLSDRFSAERPKGSFSTLEIQRTEQGDSAMYLCASSSNSGGAGDTQYFGPGTRLTVL.

This clone was detected once. V usage is TRBV5-6 and J usage is TRBJ1-5, with D unclear. There are 13 residues in the CDR3. Trimming pared 2 bases from V and 9 bases from J, leaving 12 bases between. The germline gives CDR1 SGHDT, CDR2 YYEEEE. CDR3 protein: CASSFSGDRPQHF. The CDR3 DNA reads as TGTGCCAGCAGCTTTAGCGGGGATCGGCCCCAGCATTTT.

Only one count was recorded for this clone. J is TRBJ1-1 and V is TRBV27; D remains ambiguous. The germline CDR1 and CDR2 sequences are MNHEY and SMNVEV (reference sequence). This CDR3 comprises 15 residues. Trimming removed 3 bases at V and 0 bases at J, with 11 bases between. As DNA, the CDR3 is TGTGCCAGCAGTTTTCTGAGGGAGATGAACACTGAAGCTTTCTTT. Protein sequence: CASSFLREMNTEAFF.

This clone was seen just once. The rearrangement joins TRBV2 to TRBJ2-1, with D perhaps matching TRBD2 (6 bases). CDR3 length: 11 residues. Trimming cost V 6 bases and J 15 bases, with 15 bases left between them. Germline loops: CDR1 SNHLY, CDR2 FYNNEI. The CDR3 loop is CASREGILLFF. Here the CDR3 DNA reads TGTGCCAGCAGGGAGGGGATTTTGCTGTTCTTC.

With regard to this clone: A read error may account for a junction end that differs from germline. V gene TRBV14 combines with J gene TRBJ2-1; 8 positions agree with TRBD1. CDR1 is SGHDN, CDR2 FVKESK, per germline. The CDR3 is 16 residues long. CDR3 DNA sequence: TGTGCCAGCACCCAAATAACTGGGACAGGCTACAATGAGCAGTTCTTC. It translates to CASTQITGTGYNEQFF. Filled out from reference TRBV14 and TRBJ2-1, the complete variable domain reads EAGVTQFPSHSVIEKGQTVTLRCDPISGHDNLYWYRRVMGKEIKFLLHFVKESKQDESGMPNNRFLAERTGGTYSTLKVQPAELEDSGVYFCASTQITGTGYNEQFFGPGTRLTVL.

This clone was recorded once. V usage is TRBV30 and J usage is TRBJ2-1, with 11 bases identical to TRBD1. Trimming cost V 4 bases and J 12 bases; bases outside gene matches: 11. The CDR3 covers 14 residues. The V gene's germline CDR1 is GTSNPN and CDR2 SVGIG (reference sequence). CDR3 amino acids: CAWTGTGGGVGQFF. CDR3 DNA: TGTGCCTGGACCGGGACAGGGGGAGGGGTGGGGCAGTTCTTC.

The chain joins TRBV19 to TRBJ2-2; 8 bases align to TRBD2. V gave up 5 bases and J gave up 5 bases; unmatched junction bases: 7. The length of the CDR3 is 15 residues. The V gene's germline CDR1 is LNHDA and CDR2 SQIVND (reference sequence). DNA for the CDR3: TGTGCCAGTAGTTCTGGGACTAGAGAGACCGGGGAGCTGTTTTTT. It is translated as CASSSGTRETGELFF.

This chain links TRBV5-4 with TRBJ1-1; the match to TRBD1 covers 10 bases. The CDR3 spans 18 residues. V shed 0 bases, J shed 5 bases, and the junction held 13 bases outside the gene matches. From germline, CDR1 is SGHNT and CDR2 YYREEE (reference sequence). The CDR3 spells CASSLGAGTGEGWTEAFF. CDR3 sequence (DNA): TGTGCCAGCAGCTTGGGCGCCGGGACAGGGGAGGGTTGGACTGAAGCTTTCTTT.

This clone was observed a single time. The J gene is TRBJ2-3, the V gene TRBV5-6, with 8 bases aligning to TRBD2. The CDR3 covers 17 residues. V was pared by 1 base and J by 2 bases, with 9 bases of the junction left unmatched. Germline-derived CDR1 and CDR2 are SGHDT and YYEEEE. The CDR3 is CASSLSWRGVFTDTQYF. The DNA for the CDR3 is TGTGCCAGCAGCTTGAGTTGGCGGGGGGTATTCACAGATACGCAGTATTTT.

The chain combines TRBV6-4 with TRBJ1-2; 9 bases match TRBD1. This CDR3 has 12 amino acids. The V segment lost 4 bases and the J segment 9 bases; nucleotides outside the gene matches: 3. The V gene's germline CDR1 is MRHNA and CDR2 SNTAGT. CDR3 in DNA: TGTGCCAGCAGTGGGGACAGGGTCCGCTACACCTTC. Its translation: CASSGDRVRYTF.

The chain couples TRBV6-1 to TRBJ1-5; D ambiguous. The germline V and J ends were trimmed by 6 bases and 6 bases, with 15 bases remaining between them. Germline lookup yields CDR1 MNHNS and CDR2 SASEGT. This CDR3 region has 14 residues. The CDR3 region is CASRRVKYGQPQHF. The CDR3 DNA sequence: TGTGCCAGCAGAAGAGTTAAATATGGTCAGCCCCAGCATTTT.

The rearrangement links TRBV5-1 to TRBJ2-1; 11 bases are shared with TRBD2. The CDR3 totals 16 residues. Germline CDR1 is SGHRS and CDR2 is YFSETQ. J was trimmed by 6 bases and V by 4 bases; bases with no gene match: 9. CDR3 loop: CASSPGGLAETNEQFF. As DNA, the CDR3 is TGCGCCAGCAGCCCGGGGGGACTAGCGGAGACCAATGAGCAGTTCTTC. The full variable domain, completed using reference TRBV5-1 and TRBJ2-1, is KAGVTQTPRYLIKTRGQQVTLSCSPISGHRSVSWYQQTPGQGLQFLFEYFSETQRNKGNFPGRFSGRQFSNSRSEMNVSTLELGDSALYLCASSPGGLAETNEQFFGPGTRLTVL.

This chain connects TRBV19 to TRBJ1-2, with D perhaps matching TRBD1 (5 bases). Trimming shortened V by 4 bases and J by 3 bases, and 12 bases separated the two germline ends. Germline-derived CDR1 and CDR2 are LNHDA and SQIVND (reference sequence). This CDR3 comprises 14 residues. For the CDR3, the DNA is TGTGCCAGTAGTAATCAGGGTTTCTACTATGGCTACACCTTC. It codes for CASSNQGFYYGYTF.

The chain uses TRBV28 and TRBJ1-2, with D possibly matching TRBD1 (6 bases). With 5 bases removed from V and 1 base from J, the gap between germline ends came to 11 bases. This CDR3 spans 14 amino acids. Germline V gene sequence: CDR1 MDHEN, CDR2 SYDVKM. The CDR3: CASSGGESNYGYTF. The CDR3 DNA is TGTGCCAGCAGTGGGGGCGAGAGTAACTATGGCTACACCTTC.

The genes are TRBV7-2 and TRBJ1-2; perhaps TRBD1 as D (5 bases). This CDR3 has 13 amino acids. The V gene's germline CDR1 is SGHTA and CDR2 FQGNSA. V was trimmed by 4 bases and J by 7 bases, leaving 13 bases between them. This CDR3 is CASSSAGAGGYTF. DNA for the CDR3: TGTGCCAGCAGCTCCGCTGGGGCCGGTGGCTACACCTTC.

Of note for this clone: Different DNA sequences within this sample yield the same CDR3. V and J are TRBV12-5 and TRBJ1-5, with D possibly matching TRBD1 (5 bases). The germline V gene encodes CDR1 LGHNT and CDR2 FRNRAP. V lost 6 bases, J lost 0 bases, and 9 bases lay in between. The CDR3 spans 14 residues. CDR3 protein: CASGPDSSNQPQHF. Here the CDR3 DNA reads TGTGCTAGTGGCCCAGACAGTAGCAATCAGCCCCAGCATTTT. The full variable domain, its missing parts supplied by reference TRBV12-5 and TRBJ1-5, is DARVTQTPRHKVTEMGQEVTMRCQPILGHNTVFWYRQTMMQGLELLAYFRNRAPLDDSGMPKDRFSAEMPDATLATLKIQPSEPRDSAVYFCASGPDSSNQPQHFGDGTRLSIL.

The rearrangement uses TRBV28 and TRBJ1-5; TRBD1 aligns across 10 bases. The CDR3 spans 18 residues. The V gene's germline CDR1 is MDHEN and CDR2 SYDVKM. Losses at the gene ends were 6 bases for V and 1 base for J; bases not matched to a gene: 12. The CDR3 region is CASRHAGQGERSNQPQHF. CDR3 coding DNA: TGTGCCAGCAGACATGCCGGACAGGGGGAAAGGAGCAATCAGCCCCAGCATTTT.

The V gene is TRBV7-2, the J gene TRBJ2-1; 8 bases match TRBD2. Germline V gene sequence: CDR1 SGHTA, CDR2 FQGNSA. The CDR3 has 15 residues. Trimming at V came to 5 bases and at J to 6 bases, leaving 9 bases not matched to a gene. The CDR3 spells CASSPRGTSANEQFF. DNA for the CDR3: TGTGCCAGCAGCCCGCGAGGGACTAGTGCCAATGAGCAGTTCTTC.

The rearrangement uses TRBV6-1 and TRBJ1-1; a possible D gene is TRBD1 (5 bases). V dropped 0 bases and J dropped 7 bases, with 15 bases sitting between them. The germline gives CDR1 MNHNS, CDR2 SASEGT. This CDR3 contains 15 residues. The CDR3 sequence is CASSEAPAGGGEAFF. Here the CDR3 DNA reads TGTGCCAGCAGTGAAGCGCCGGCGGGGGGGGGTGAAGCTTTCTTT.

Regarding this clone: One end of the junction fails to match germline, which may point to a read error. This chain links TRBV27 with TRBJ1-3, with D hard to call. The CDR3 contains 13 residues. Germline V CDR1 and CDR2: MNHEY, SMNVEV (reference sequence). This CDR3 reads CVSKELSGNTIYF. For the CDR3, the DNA is TGTGTCAGCAAGGAGTTATCTGGAAACACCATATATTTT.

This clone was seen just once. The chain has TRBV28 and TRBJ1-5; D uncertain. The CDR3 is 12 residues long. Germline lookup yields CDR1 MDHEN and CDR2 SYDVKM. Trimming took off 6 bases at V and 6 bases at J, with 9 bases between the two ends. CDR3 protein: CASRDLFQPQHF. In nucleotides, the CDR3 is TGTGCCAGCAGGGACTTATTTCAGCCCCAGCATTTT.